This is a list of T cell receptor beta chains from one sample in a study of identifying expanded T cells in peripheral blood. The assay was immunoSEQ multiplex PCR, and TCRdb's table has in-frame clones only and misses some. This repertoire shows 55,000 to 80,000 clones, over 75% found once; its top ten account for 19%. The sequenced sample consisted of blood. These receptors were taken from a person aged 18-70 years in good health. Each CDR3 is given with its conserved first and last residue. The order of the fields is D gene, J gene, V gene, clone size, CDR3 length, CDR3 DNA, CDR3 protein. A D gene is named only where the DNA matches it firmly. Some rows have no size entry. The others give once, few or many, or a class for an expanded clone.

-	TRBJ1-4	TRBV6-5	-	14	TGTGCCAGCAGTTTTGGAGGGGTCAATGAAAAACTGTTTTTT	CASSFGGVNEKLFF
TRBD1	TRBJ1-1	TRBV7-9	-	15	TGTGCCAGCAGCCAACCACAGGGGGCGAGCACTGAAGCTTTCTTT	CASSQPQGASTEAFF
TRBD2	TRBJ2-1	TRBV7-6	few	17	TGTGCCAGCAGCTTACGGTCGGGAGGGGGATCCTACAATGAGCAGTTCTTC	CASSLRSGGGSYNEQFF
-	TRBJ2-5	TRBV7-9	-	16	TGTGCCAGCAGCTTAGAGCCATTGTCGGGGAGGGAGACCCAGTACTTC	CASSLEPLSGRETQYF
TRBD2	TRBJ2-7	TRBV5-4	many	14	TGTGCCAGCAGCCCGGGACTAGCCTCCTACGAGCAGTACTTC	CASSPGLASYEQYF
-	TRBJ1-2	TRBV5-4	-	13	TGTGCCAGCAGCCGAACAGGGACTGCGGGCTACACCTTC	CASSRTGTAGYTF
-	TRBJ2-1	TRBV9	once	15	TGTGCCAGCAGCGTACTAGATGGAACGGGGGTTGAGCAGTTCTTC	CASSVLDGTGVEQFF
-	TRBJ2-5	TRBV2	-	14	TGTGCCAGCAGTGTAACAGACTCGCAAGAGACCCAGTACTTC	CASSVTDSQETQYF
-	TRBJ2-6	TRBV14	-	16	TGTGCCAGCAGCCAAGATTGGGGGGCCGGGGCCAACGTCCTGACTTTC	CASSQDWGAGANVLTF
TRBD1	TRBJ2-7	TRBV6-6	few	14	TGTGCCAGCACCGACAGGGGCTTCTCCTACGAGCAGTACTTC	CASTDRGFSYEQYF
-	TRBJ2-7	TRBV2	medium-sized	15	TGTGCCAGCAGTGAAGCCATGGACAGAAGCTACGAGCAGTACTTC	CASSEAMDRSYEQYF
TRBD2	TRBJ2-3	TRBV15	-	13	TGTGCCACCAGCGGGGGGGGTACGGATACGCAGTATTTT	CATSGGGTDTQYF
TRBD2	TRBJ2-3	TRBV7-6	-	17	TGTGCCAGCAGCTCCCGGACTAGGTCGGGAGGGACAGATACGCAGTATTTT	CASSSRTRSGGTDTQYF
-	TRBJ1-1	TRBV6-1	-	15	TGTGCCAGCAGTGCCAGACAGCACATGAACACTGAAGCTTTCTTT	CASSARQHMNTEAFF
TRBD1	TRBJ2-2	TRBV18	-	14	TGTGCCAGCTCCCGTGACAGGGGGCCCGGGGAGCTGTTTTTT	CASSRDRGPGELFF
-	TRBJ1-2	TRBV6-1	once	13	TGTGCCAGCAGCGAGACAGCGAACTATGGCTACACCTTC	CASSETANYGYTF